This record covers a single T cell receptor beta chain. Its cognate antigen has yet to be identified. The record has no base qualities; no much larger clone is one base away. This sample was taken from a study of T cells in Graves' hyperthyroidism and ophthalmopathy (dated by TCRdb to the late 2010s). Background on the whole study: Peripheral blood was sampled at the time of initial diagnosis, prior to any treatment. For training and testing, the 80 to 100 patients in the discovery cohort were randomly divided in a 7:3 ratio. In addition, the study compared T-cell repertoires in thyroid tissue and in blood from roughly 6 Graves' hyperthyroidism patients. Following sampling, methimazole starting at 30 mg daily was given to hyperthyroidism patients, and high-dose intravenous methylprednisolone was given to ophthalmopathy patients. The paper reports TCR Vbeta CDR3 sequencing of approximately 130 peripheral blood samples: 43 ophthalmopathy, under 85 hyperthyroidism and around 17 progressor patients. Prospective prediction of ophthalmopathy was tested in an independent validation cohort consisting of 18 to 20 hyperthyroidism patients and over 15 patients who later progressed to ophthalmopathy. A discovery cohort of 95 to 100 patients, 43 with Graves' ophthalmopathy and 55 to 65 with stable Graves' hyperthyroidism, was used to find distinguishing TCR V-J signatures.

The TCR beta CDR3 regions were amplified from the RNA transcripts. The first round of RT-PCR for the TCR CDR3 was performed with the HTBI primer set and the Qiagen OneStep RT-PCR kit. A second multiplex PCR round built the libraries, followed by size selection and purification. Libraries were sequenced paired-end with 100 bp reads on an Illumina HiSeq2000. Per the original workflow: Raw data were processed with SOAPnuke, discarding reads with adapters, uncalled bases, mean Phred below 15, or no exact constant-primer or identifier match. COPE v1.2.5 was used to merge high-quality paired reads, and clonotypes were defined as unique nucleotide sequences. Clonotypes were aligned to IMGT TRBV, TRBD and TRBJ reference segments using MiTCR v1.1. The analysis included only V-J combinations with a frequency above 0.0001, which together covered approximately 99% of the repertoires. The TCS score was defined as F50 (clonal expansion) divided by E x V (chaos), with BLOSUM62-based TCRdist calculated between CDR3 peptides within each V-J. Welch's t-statistics and random forest reduced 514 V-J features to 13, which were used in a naive Bayes classifier (R e1071). TCRdb cleaned the public reads at Q25 with fastp, built clones with MiXCR and kept in-frame beta chains. Every CDR3 protein is listed once, alongside the most common genes and DNA of its rows. The V and J calls were not made by the authors but by TCRdb's processing. The sample table holds about 640,000 distinct CDR3 sequences, of which more than 20% were seen once. The top ten clones comprise 34% of the sample.

Study-wide findings and limitations: Most expanded thyroid clonotypes (frequency above 0.001) were also detected in blood, a finding suggesting that blood repertoires may reflect thyroid immune responses. In cross-validation, a model built on a 13 V-J signature told ophthalmopathy apart from stable hyperthyroidism with 85% to 90% sensitivity and around 81% specificity, and in testing the same model reached 80%/75%. Sample size was not statistically predetermined, and blinding of investigators to group allocation was not performed. In validation, the model predicted progression to ophthalmopathy a median of 6.5 months before onset, with roughly 70% sensitivity and roughly 79% specificity.

In the ophthalmopathy patients, disease was moderately to severely active, with a Clinical Activity Score of 3 or more, a NOSPECS grade of 4 or more, and a duration of less than 3 months. Any patient with an uncontrolled infection, another autoimmune disease, pregnancy or lactation was excluded. Diagnoses were established on the basis of clinical symptoms, serum thyroxine and TRAb, thyroid ultrasound, and orbital computed tomography. PBMCs were isolated from about 9.1 ml of fresh peripheral blood by Ficoll-Paque density gradient centrifugation. Total RNA was extracted with Trizol reagent, and quality was checked on an Agilent 2100 Bioanalyzer. V loses 3 bases, J loses 12 bases, and the germline ends lie 14 bases apart. The CDR3, from cysteine to phenylalanine, totals 12 residues. Only the CDR3 portion is preserved as DNA: 36 bases, with reading frame beginning at the first base. The germline V gene sets CDR1 to ENHRY and CDR2 to SYGVKD.

This clonotype originated in a young man with Graves' ophthalmopathy. Recombination connected TRBV10-3 to TRBJ2-5; the D gene cannot be named for sure. Sequencing used blood. The DNA is TGTGCCATCAGTGAAGGGCGGCCTGGGGAGTACTTC. It translates to CAISEGRPGEYF.